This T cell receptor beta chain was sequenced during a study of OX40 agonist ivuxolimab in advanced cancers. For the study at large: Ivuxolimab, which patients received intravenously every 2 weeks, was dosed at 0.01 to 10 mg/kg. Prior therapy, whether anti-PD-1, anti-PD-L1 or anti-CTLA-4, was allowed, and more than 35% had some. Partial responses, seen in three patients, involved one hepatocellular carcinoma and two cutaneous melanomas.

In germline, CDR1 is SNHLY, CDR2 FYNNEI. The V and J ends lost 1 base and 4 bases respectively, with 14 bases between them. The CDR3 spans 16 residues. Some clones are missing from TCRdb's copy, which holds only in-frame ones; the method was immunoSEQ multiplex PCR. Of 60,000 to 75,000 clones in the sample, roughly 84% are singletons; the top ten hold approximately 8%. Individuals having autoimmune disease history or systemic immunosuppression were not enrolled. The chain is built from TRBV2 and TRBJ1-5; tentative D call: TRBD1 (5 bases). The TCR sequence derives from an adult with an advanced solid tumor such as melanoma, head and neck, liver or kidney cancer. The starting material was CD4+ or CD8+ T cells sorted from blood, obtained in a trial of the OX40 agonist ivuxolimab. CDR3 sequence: CASSEGFGTANQPQHF. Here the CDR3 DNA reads TGTGCCAGCAGTGAAGGGTTCGGGACCGCTAATCAGCCCCAGCATTTT.